This note documents a single T cell receptor beta chain sequence. As yet, its antigen is unknown. The V segment lost 4 bases and the J segment 6 bases; nucleotides outside the gene matches: 4. CDR3 size: 14 residues. CDR1 is LNHDA, CDR2 SQIVND, per germline (reference sequence). This specimen belongs to a study of OX40 agonist ivuxolimab in advanced cancers. General study findings and limits: Among the nonresponders, some also had low normalized T-cell clonal expansion. At doses 0.1 to 3.0 mg/kg, CD4+ and CD8+ clones expanded.

Data came from immunoSEQ multiplex PCR; TCRdb stores just in-frame clones and leaves some out. Counted here are 55,000 to 75,000 clones, over 75% occurring once; the ten biggest clones make up less than 9.5%. The investigators sampled blood at baseline, at cycle 4 day 1, and at cycle 7 day 1. Here the sequenced sample was CD4+ or CD8+ T cells sorted from blood, taken in a trial of the OX40 agonist ivuxolimab. V gene TRBV19 combines with J gene TRBJ2-2, with TRBD1 matching 8 bases. The receptor was derived from an adult with an advanced solid tumor such as melanoma, head and neck, liver or kidney cancer. The CDR3 sequence is CASSRRTGSGELFF. In DNA form, the CDR3 reads TGTGCCAGTAGTAGGAGGACAGGGTCCGGGGAGCTGTTTTTT.